Listed below are T cell receptor beta chains from one sample, sequenced in a study of PD-1 blockade in mismatch repair-deficient tumors. Profiled with immunoSEQ multiplex PCR; TCRdb holds only in-frame clones, not every one. The sample holds about 34,000 clones, 65% to 85% seen once. The specimen comprised PBMCs, sampled 6 to 7 weeks after starting pembrolizumab. These receptors were collected from an adult with mismatch repair-deficient cancer. Each CDR3 is given with its conserved first and last residue. A D gene is named only where the DNA matches it firmly. For some rows the clone size is stated as once, few or many, or as a class when expanded; others skip it.

-	TRBV7-2	-	TRBJ1-1	TGTGCCAGCAGCAGGGCGGCAGGGGCTGAAGCTTTCTTT	CASSRAAGAEAFF
-	TRBV28	TRBD2	TRBJ2-1	TGTGCCAGCAGCAAACTAGCGGCTTATCCCAATGAGCAGTTCTTC	CASSKLAAYPNEQFF
few	TRBV27	TRBD1	TRBJ1-1	TGTGCCAGCAGTTACTACAGGGGGCGGAACACTGAAGCTTTCTTT	CASSYYRGRNTEAFF
-	TRBV5-1	-	TRBJ2-5	TGCGCCAGCAGCTTGGAAGGCGAGGGCCGAGAGACCCAGTACTTC	CASSLEGEGRETQYF
-	TRBV19	TRBD2	TRBJ2-1	TGTGCCAGTAGTCCCAGATCAGGACTAGCGGCCGAAGGCTCCTACAATGAGCAGTTCTTC	CASSPRSGLAAEGSYNEQFF
-	TRBV7-9	-	TRBJ1-3	TGTGCCAGCAGCTTCCGGGGACTGGCTGGAAACACCATATATTTT	CASSFRGLAGNTIYF
few	TRBV7-6	TRBD2	TRBJ2-7	TGTGCCAGCAGCCCCCGCCCCACTAGCGGGAGGGGGGAGCAGTACTTC	CASSPRPTSGRGEQYF
-	TRBV7-3	-	TRBJ2-1	TGTGCCAGCAGCCCCTGGGCGTTGGATGAGCAGTTCTTC	CASSPWALDEQFF
once	TRBV5-5	-	TRBJ2-1	TGTGCCAGCAGCTTTGAGGGCAGCTCCTACAATGAGCAGTTCTTC	CASSFEGSSYNEQFF
-	TRBV28	-	TRBJ2-7	TGTGCCAGTCTTTCGCGAAGCTCCTACGAGCAGTACTTC	CASLSRSSYEQYF
-	TRBV27	TRBD1	TRBJ1-5	TGTGCCAGCAGTTTATTAGGAGTTTCGGACAGGGTAAATCAGCCCCAGCATTTT	CASSLLGVSDRVNQPQHF
-	TRBV7-9	TRBD2	TRBJ2-7	TGTGCCAGCAGCGCGGTAGTCAGCGGGACCGAGCAGTACTTC	CASSAVVSGTEQYF
-	TRBV7-3	TRBD1	TRBJ2-2	TGTGCCAGCGCGACAGGGCGCACCGGGGAGCTGTTTTTT	CASATGRTGELFF
-	TRBV25-1	-	TRBJ1-6	TGTGCCAGCAGTGCCCCGAACGCGAATTCACCCCTCCACTTT	CASSAPNANSPLHF
-	TRBV18	TRBD2	TRBJ2-7	TGTGCCAGCTCACCAGGCGGGAGCCAGACCTACGAGCAGTACTTC	CASSPGGSQTYEQYF
-	TRBV10-2	-	TRBJ2-1	TGCGCCAGCAGTTCAGCGAATGAGCAGTTCTTC	CASSSANEQFF
once	TRBV11-2	-	TRBJ2-5	TGTGCCAGCAGCTTAGGAAGGACAGCCCAAGAGACCCAGTACTTC	CASSLGRTAQETQYF
-	TRBV2	TRBD1	TRBJ2-7	TGTGCCAGCAAGGGACAGGGGGCGTTCGGGGTTTTGGACGAGCAGTACTTC	CASKGQGAFGVLDEQYF
once	TRBV21-1	-	TRBJ1-2	TGTGCCAGCAGCAAAGGGAGGGGTTTGAGCGGCTACACCTTC	CASSKGRGLSGYTF
-	TRBV6-1	-	TRBJ2-3	TGTGCCGGAGAACTGAGCACAGATACGCAGTATTTT	CAGELSTDTQYF
-	TRBV19	-	TRBJ2-2	TGTGCCAGCCAGATCAGCGGTGGCGGGGAGCTGTTTTTT	CASQISGGGELFF
-	TRBV10-3	TRBD1	TRBJ2-1	TGTGCCATCAGCGAAGCAACCGGGACAGGGGCCGTGGTGAATGAGCAGTTCTTC	CAISEATGTGAVVNEQFF
-	TRBV28	TRBD2	TRBJ2-5	TGTGCCAGCAGTTTAAACGTCGGCGGGAGGAGGAGAGAGACCCAGTACTTC	CASSLNVGGRRRETQYF
-	TRBV14	-	TRBJ1-1	TGTGCCAGCAGCCCAACCCTCTTCAGGGTCACTGAAGCTTTCTTT	CASSPTLFRVTEAFF
once	TRBV30	-	TRBJ1-2	TGTGCCTGGAGTGTATCGTGGACAGCGGAGGTCGGCTACACCTTC	CAWSVSWTAEVGYTF
-	TRBV28	-	TRBJ1-6	TGTGCCAGCAGTTTTTCAGGGTATTCACCCCTCCACTTT	CASSFSGYSPLHF
once	TRBV29-1	TRBD1	TRBJ1-1	TGCAGCGTTCCACCCCGACAGGGCACTATGAACACTGAAGCTTTCTTT	CSVPPRQGTMNTEAFF
-	TRBV29-1	-	TRBJ1-5	TGCGCTGGGAGTGGCACCTATAGCAATCAGCCCCAGCATTTT	CAGSGTYSNQPQHF
-	TRBV27	TRBD2	TRBJ2-1	TGTGCCAGCACCCAAGGGCTAGCGGGACTCGAGCAGTTCTTC	CASTQGLAGLEQFF
large	TRBV6-5	TRBD2	TRBJ2-7	TGTGCCAGCAGTTTTAGCGGGAGATCCGAAGCCTACTTC	CASSFSGRSEAYF
-	TRBV7-9	TRBD1	TRBJ2-7	TGTGCCAGCAGCGGTTCCGCACAGGGGGCAACCTACGAGCAGTACTTC	CASSGSAQGATYEQYF
few	TRBV6-7	TRBD1	TRBJ2-7	TGTGCCAGCAGCCGAACCCAGGGGGTCTCTCTCTACGAGCAGTACTTC	CASSRTQGVSLYEQYF
-	TRBV5-1	-	TRBJ1-1	TGCGCCAGCAGCTTGGGTTTATCAGGGAACACTGAAGCTTTCTTT	CASSLGLSGNTEAFF
-	TRBV5-1	TRBD1	TRBJ1-4	TGCGCCAGCAGCTCCGGGACAGTTAATGAAAAACTGTTTTTT	CASSSGTVNEKLFF
-	TRBV6-1	-	TRBJ2-7	TGTGCCAGCAGTGATGACAGCCCCTACGAGCAGTACTTC	CASSDDSPYEQYF
-	TRBV18	TRBD1	TRBJ2-3	TGTGCCAGCTCACCACCGGTCGGGACAGGGTTAACGCAGTATTTT	CASSPPVGTGLTQYF
-	TRBV10-1	TRBD2	TRBJ2-2	TGCGCCAGCAGTGAGTTAGCGGGACGAACCGGGGAGCTGTTTTTT	CASSELAGRTGELFF
-	TRBV6-6	TRBD2	TRBJ2-7	TGTGCCAGCAGTTACTCCCTAGCGGGAGCTGCAGAGCAGTACTTC	CASSYSLAGAAEQYF
-	TRBV5-1	-	TRBJ1-2	TGCGCCAGCAGCTCCCGGGGAGAGCCGACTAGCTACACCTTC	CASSSRGEPTSYTF
-	TRBV27	TRBD2	TRBJ2-1	TGTGCCAGCAGTTCCCCCCAAGCGGGAAGCTACAATGAGCAGTTCTTC	CASSSPQAGSYNEQFF
few	TRBV4-1	-	TRBJ2-7	TGCGCCAGCAGCCACCCCGGCGAGCAGTACTTC	CASSHPGEQYF
-	TRBV6-1	-	TRBJ2-7	TGTGCCAGCAGTGAAGCGGTAGCGGCCAGCTCCTACGAGCAGTACTTC	CASSEAVAASSYEQYF
-	TRBV7-6	-	TRBJ1-4	TGTGCCAGCAGCTTATTTGGGCAGGGGAATGAAAAACTGTTTTTT	CASSLFGQGNEKLFF
-	TRBV5-6	-	TRBJ2-5	TGTGCCAGCAGCTTGTTGCCGGCAGGCCCCCAAGAGACCCAGTACTTC	CASSLLPAGPQETQYF
-	TRBV7-2	-	TRBJ2-7	TGTGCCAGCAGCCCTGCCCCCGGGAGCCCCTACGAGCAGTACTTC	CASSPAPGSPYEQYF
-	TRBV5-6	-	TRBJ1-4	TGTGCCAGCAGCCCAGACAGGAATAATGAAAAACTGTTTTTT	CASSPDRNNEKLFF
-	TRBV9	-	TRBJ1-3	TGTGCCAGCAGCCCTCACGGGGGGAACTCTGGAAACACCATATATTTT	CASSPHGGNSGNTIYF
-	TRBV6-5	-	TRBJ1-1	TGTGCCAGCAGTTACTCGACTACTACTAAAAACACTGAAGCTTTCTTT	CASSYSTTTKNTEAFF
-	TRBV25-1	-	TRBJ1-2	TGTGCCAGCAGTGAACGGACTTCAGCTAACTATGGCTACACCTTC	CASSERTSANYGYTF
-	TRBV11-3	-	TRBJ2-7	TGTGCCAGCAGCTCCTCCGGGGGAATGAGCTCCTACGAGCAGTACTTC	CASSSSGGMSSYEQYF
few	TRBV30	-	TRBJ1-1	TGTGCCTGGAGTCGTGCAGGGGCGATTGGTACTGAAGCTTTCTTT	CAWSRAGAIGTEAFF